These 2 T cell receptor beta chains came from one sample sequenced in a study of CD8+ T cells in alopecia areata. RNA, once extracted, was reverse transcribed into cDNA for use as the sequencing template. Only in-frame clones appear in the TCRdb table, and some are missing; sequencing was by immunoSEQ multiplex PCR. The sample includes roughly 260,000 clones, none of them occurring once. Using CD4, CD8alpha, NKG2D, NKG2ACE and other markers, pooled cutaneous lymph node cells were sorted. Input material: CD4+ T cells sorted from a lymph node. The receptors come from a C3H/HeJ mouse with alopecia areata. MHC haplotype here: H2-k.

In this sample, this clone turned up a few times. Genes here carry mouse names. The read stops 4 residues short of the end of the CDR3; the missing end is completed from the germline J gene. This same CDR3 is encoded by further DNA sequences in the sample. V is TRBV19 and J is TRBJ1-2, with TRBD1 matching over 7 bases. V shed 5 bases, J shed 2 bases, and the junction held 6 bases outside the gene matches. Per germline, CDR1 FNHDT and CDR2 SITEND (reference sequence). The CDR3 consists of 14 residues. CDR3 loop: CASSRQGRNSDYTF. The CDR3 bases that were read are TGTGCCAGCAGCCGACAGGGTCGGAACTCC.

As to this clone: Since a much larger clone is just one base distant, this may be a read error. The genes are named according to mouse. Sequencing ends 4 residues short of the CDR3 end; the germline J gene provides the rest. Other DNA sequences from this sample encode an identical CDR3 as well. The chain recombines TRBV1 with TRBJ2-7; the D is unclear. The CDR3 has 12 amino acids. Germline V gene data show CDR1 as NSQYPW and CDR2 as LRSPGD (reference sequence). The sequenced part of the CDR3 DNA is TGCACCTGCAGTGCAGTACAGTAT. It encodes CTCSAVQY. The whole CDR3 protein reads CTCSAVQYEQYF.